A single T cell receptor beta chain is shown here with its context. Its antigen is still unknown. The data were taken from a study of cytotoxic CD8 clonotypes in ibrutinib-treated CLL. Notes on the study in general: Patients showed higher baseline clonality than age-matched healthy donors, and it tracked circulating CD8+ T-cell counts.

Here immunoSEQ multiplex PCR was the method, and the copy in TCRdb shows in-frame clones only, minus some. This table has under 300,000 clones, 60% to 75% appearing once. Germline CDR1 MGHDK, CDR2 SYGVNS. Trimming removed 3 bases from V and 10 bases from J, with 15 bases in between. This CDR3 contains 13 residues. The clonotype originates from a human donor with chronic lymphocytic leukemia. J is TRBJ1-1 and V is TRBV25-1; D call uncertain. The sequencing used PBMCs, collected after 24 months of ibrutinib treatment. CDR3 in DNA: TGTGCCAGCAGTGACCGACCCTACGTCGGAGCTTTCTTT. Translation: CASSDRPYVGAFF. Drawing the rest from reference TRBV25-1 and TRBJ1-1, the complete variable domain is EADIYQTPRYLVIGTGKKITLECSQTMGHDKMYWYQQDPGMELHLIHYSYGVNSTEKGDLSSESTVSRIRTEHFPLTLESARPSHTSQYLCASSDRPYVGAFFGQGTRLTVV.